What follows are 5 T cell receptor beta chains derived from one specimen sequenced in a study of blood T cell repertoires in COVID-19. Only in-frame clones appear in the TCRdb table, and some are missing; sequencing was by immunoSEQ multiplex PCR. This table holds fewer than 45,000 clones, roughly nine tenths found once. Sequencing was performed on peripheral blood. These receptors originate from a woman in her twenties or thirties in a cohort sampled during active COVID-19.

This clone occurred once. This rearrangement joins TRBV2 to TRBJ2-2, with 8 bases fitting TRBD1. J lost 2 bases, V lost 6 bases, and 5 bases had no gene match. The length of the CDR3 is 15 residues. Per germline, CDR1 SNHLY and CDR2 FYNNEI. CDR3 DNA: TGTGCCAGCAGCCTGACAGGGGCTAACACCGGGGAGCTGTTTTTT. Its translation: CASSLTGANTGELFF.

The chain has TRBV18 and TRBJ1-2; D gene unclear. V was pared by 8 bases and J by 4 bases, with 11 bases between. The CDR3 spans 12 residues. The V gene's germline CDR1 is KGHSH and CDR2 LQKENI. The CDR3 DNA sequence: TGTGCCAGCGCGACAACAACCTATGGCTACACCTTC. This encodes CASATTTYGYTF.

The chain uses TRBV18 and TRBJ2-5, with a possible D match to TRBD2 (5 bases). V gave up 3 bases and J gave up 0 bases, with 11 bases separating them. CDR1 is KGHSH and CDR2 is LQKENI in the germline V gene. CDR3 length equals 15 residues. CDR3 coding DNA: TGTGCCAGCTCACCTACGCGGCGGGACCAAGAGACCCAGTACTTC. Translated: CASSPTRRDQETQYF.

The rearrangement uses TRBV20-1 and TRBJ2-5; D gene unclear. The CDR3 runs 13 residues. Germline CDR1 and CDR2: DFQATT and SNEGSKA (reference sequence). The germline V and J ends were trimmed by 3 bases and 3 bases, with 11 bases remaining between them. CDR3 loop: CSASTRGEETQYF. The CDR3 nucleotides are TGCAGTGCTAGTACACGAGGAGAAGAGACCCAGTACTTC.

The chain joins TRBV9 to TRBJ1-2, with 7 nucleotides matching TRBD1. The CDR3 runs 14 residues. CDR1 and CDR2 from the germline V gene are SGDLS and YYNGEE. With V trimmed by 4 bases and J by 4 bases, 7 bases remained unmatched. For the CDR3, the DNA is TGTGCCAGCAGCAAATCTTCAGGGGGCTATGGCTACACCTTC. Translation gives CASSKSSGGYGYTF.